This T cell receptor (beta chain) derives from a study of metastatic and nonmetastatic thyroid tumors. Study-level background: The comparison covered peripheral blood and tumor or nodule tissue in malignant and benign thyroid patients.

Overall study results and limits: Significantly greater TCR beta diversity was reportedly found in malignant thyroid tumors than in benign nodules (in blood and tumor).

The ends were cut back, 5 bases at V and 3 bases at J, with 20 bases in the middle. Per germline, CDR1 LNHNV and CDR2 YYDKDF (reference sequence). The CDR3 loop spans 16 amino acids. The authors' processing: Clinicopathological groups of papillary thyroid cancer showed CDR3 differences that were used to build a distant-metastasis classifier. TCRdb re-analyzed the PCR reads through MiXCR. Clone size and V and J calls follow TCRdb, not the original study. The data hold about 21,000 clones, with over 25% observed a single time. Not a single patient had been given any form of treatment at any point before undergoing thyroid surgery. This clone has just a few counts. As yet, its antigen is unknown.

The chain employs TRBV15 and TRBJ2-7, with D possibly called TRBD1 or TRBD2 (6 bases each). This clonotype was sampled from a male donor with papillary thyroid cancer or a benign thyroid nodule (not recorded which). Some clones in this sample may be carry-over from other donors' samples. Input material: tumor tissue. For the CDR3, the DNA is TGTGCCACCAGCGAAAACGAGGAGGGGGGCTTCTACGAGCAGTACTTC. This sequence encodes CATSENEEGGFYEQYF.